Here is one T cell receptor (beta chain) with its context. The repertoire was sequenced with immunoSEQ multiplex PCR; TCRdb's copy has only in-frame clones and lacks some. The sample lists approximately 280,000 clones, 75% to 90% occurring once. The junction had 8 bases not matched to a gene; V was cut back by 6 bases and J by 8 bases. The CDR3 runs to 13 residues. The germline CDR1 and CDR2 sequences are LNHDA and SQIVND (reference sequence). This specimen belongs to a study of blood T cell repertoires in COVID-19. Study-wide context: From the United States, Italy and Spain came samples of acute and convalescent COVID-19.

This sequence joins TRBV19 and TRBJ1-2; 8 bases are shared with TRBD1. The clonotype originates from a woman between 45 and 65 years old who had recovered from COVID-19. What was sequenced was PBMCs or T cells enriched from blood (not recorded which). CDR3 amino acids: CASSSGQAGGYTF. CDR3 coding DNA: TGTGCCAGTAGCTCGGGACAGGCGGGGGGCTACACCTTC.